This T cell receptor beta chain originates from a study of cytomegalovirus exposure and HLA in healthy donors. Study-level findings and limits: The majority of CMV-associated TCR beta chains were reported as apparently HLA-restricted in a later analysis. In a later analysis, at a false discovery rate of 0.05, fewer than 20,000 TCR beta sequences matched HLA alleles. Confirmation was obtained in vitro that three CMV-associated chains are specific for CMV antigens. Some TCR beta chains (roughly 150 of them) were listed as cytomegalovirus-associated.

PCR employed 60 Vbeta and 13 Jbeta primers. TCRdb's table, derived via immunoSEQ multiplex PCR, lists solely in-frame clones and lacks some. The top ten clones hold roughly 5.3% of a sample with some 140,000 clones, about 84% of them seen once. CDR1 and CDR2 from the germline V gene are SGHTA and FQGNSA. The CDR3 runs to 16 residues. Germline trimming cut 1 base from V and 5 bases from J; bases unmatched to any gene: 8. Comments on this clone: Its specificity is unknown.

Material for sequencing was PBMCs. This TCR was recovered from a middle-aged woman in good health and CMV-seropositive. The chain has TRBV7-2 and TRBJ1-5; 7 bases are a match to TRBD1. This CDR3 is CASSLVGDSLDQPQHF. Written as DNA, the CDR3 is TGTGCCAGCAGCTTAGTCGGGGACAGCCTAGATCAGCCCCAGCATTTT.